This T cell receptor (beta chain) stems from a study of cytomegalovirus exposure and HLA in healthy donors. For the study at large: The early release's HLA-typed donors yielded approximately 85 million unique TCRs. Overall study results and limits: Data from an earlier analysis indicated that most TCR beta V segments were productive either about 87% or about 30% of the time. Reports credit the classifier with highly specific, highly sensitive diagnosis of cytomegalovirus status.

Primers for the PCR totalled 60 Vbeta and 13 Jbeta. This table comes from immunoSEQ multiplex PCR, and its TCRdb copy is limited to in-frame clones, with some not included. The sample carries about 120,000 clones, about 80% recorded once. In germline, CDR1 is MGHRA, CDR2 YSYEKL. Trimming left V 4 bases short and J 4 bases short, with 10 bases between. This CDR3 is 13 amino acids long. On this clone itself: Its antigen is undetermined.

This clonotype was obtained from a man aged 25 to 40 in good health and CMV-seropositive. The J gene is TRBJ1-1, the V gene TRBV4-1; D ambiguous. Sequencing was done on a sample of PBMCs. CDR3 region: CASSRAEATEAFF. CDR3 DNA: TGCGCCAGCAGCCGTGCGGAGGCCACTGAAGCTTTCTTT.